The rows below give T cell receptor beta chains drawn from one sample of a study of beta chain features in type 1 diabetes. The assay was immunoSEQ multiplex PCR, and TCRdb's table has in-frame clones only and misses some. The table includes 300,000 to 450,000 clones, over 8.5% detected once. The sequencing input was central memory CD4+ T cells from blood. The origin of the receptors is a man aged 30 to 45 with type 1 diabetes. Each CDR3 is given with its conserved first and last residue. Rows may omit the clone size; those that give it use once, few, many or a size class.

v_gene,abundance,CDR3aa
TRBV18,few,CASSPGQDDQPQHF
TRBV7-2,few,CASSLASESKQYF
TRBV6-1,few,CASFTGDTDTQYF
TRBV5-1,few,CASSPLPTGGSSGNTIYF
TRBV7-9,few,CASRGDVTEAFF
TRBV19,-,CASSIDAGTYEQYF
TRBV19,many,CASSPIRGSGTNYEQYF
TRBV5-8,-,CASSSSAGFSYEQYF
TRBV15,-,CATSRGLDTQYF
TRBV11-3,few,CASSPRTSGEQFF
TRBV10-1,-,CASSPTGNYEQYF
TRBV7-2,few,CASSVYRDTNEKLFF
TRBV7-3,many,CASSSGTRAFF
TRBV28,few,CASSLLRVAFF
TRBV11-1,-,CASSSRRGHEQYF
TRBV7-9,few,CASSPLGVNNQPQHF
TRBV6-5,-,CASSYPITGGSYEQYF
TRBV27,-,CASSLSGAVEAFF
TRBV28,-,CASSTLGGPNYGYTF
TRBV2,few,CASSRIRQGGIETQYF
TRBV10-3,many,CAISEKSGFNTEAFF
TRBV7-2,few,CASSSREGNQPQHF
TRBV6-1,few,CASSVSTGELFF
TRBV2,few,CASSELAGETGELFF
TRBV7-2,-,CASSPGLAGVEQFF
TRBV5-1,few,CASSKTGETNEKLFF
TRBV4-3,few,CASSQEGGQPQHF
TRBV29-1,few,CSVDRTYGYTF